This T cell receptor (beta chain) was sequenced for a study of T cells after posttransplantation cyclophosphamide. General study results and limits: Donor-recipient repertoire similarity was low at 1-2 months, rising over year one.

TCRdb's table, derived via immunoSEQ multiplex PCR, lists solely in-frame clones and lacks some. Among about 21,000 clones listed, approximately 83% were seen once. On this clone itself: Its antigen is currently unknown.

This CDR3 is 11 amino acids long. Per germline, CDR1 LNHDA and CDR2 SQIVND (reference sequence). V lost 7 bases and J lost 7, with 8 bases in between. Methotrexate plus calcineurin inhibitor accompanied controls' myeloablative marrow transplants; sampling was 1 year later. The clonotype comes from a female patient between 30 and 39 years old who received an allogeneic stem cell transplant from an unrelated donor, was CMV-positive, and had acute and chronic GVHD. Some T cells may arise from the graft donor. The genes are TRBV19 and TRBJ2-1; D is ambiguous. The starting material was PBMCs, obtained about 13 months after allogeneic stem cell transplant with calcineurin inhibitor and methotrexate. CDR3 nucleotide sequence: TGTGCCAGTACAGACGGGAATGAGCAGTTCTTC. It specifies CASTDGNEQFF.